This TCR beta chain emerged from a study of shared clonotypes between healthy human individuals. Only Caucasian adults living in Nashville, Tennessee made up the donor group. Trimming shortened V by 10 bases and J by 8 bases, and 11 bases separated the two germline ends. The CDR3 runs to 10 residues. CDR1 and CDR2 from the germline V gene are MNHNY and SVGAGI (reference sequence). TCRdb's table, derived via immunoSEQ multiplex PCR, lists solely in-frame clones and lacks some. Among some 2,500,000 clones listed, over 85% were seen once. The V call is TRBV6-6, the J call TRBJ1-2, with D tentatively TRBD1 (5 bases). Material for sequencing was naive CD4+ T cells from PBMCs. Subset described: CD45RA+ positively selected. The sequence came from a man aged 18 to 30 in good health. Some clones in this sample may be carry-over from other donors' samples. The CDR3 here is CATNRGGYTF. As DNA, the CDR3 is TGTGCCACCAACCGGGGCGGCTACACCTTC.